The 18 T cell receptor beta chains presented below share a single source sample, sequenced in a study of OX40 agonist ivuxolimab in advanced cancers. Generated by immunoSEQ multiplex PCR, the TCRdb table keeps only in-frame clones and is missing some. The data hold 75,000 to 95,000 clones, with around 92% observed a single time. Sequenced material: CD4+ or CD8+ T cells sorted from blood, taken in a trial of the OX40 agonist ivuxolimab. Source of these receptors: an adult with an advanced solid tumor such as melanoma, head and neck, liver or kidney cancer.

The chain carries TRBV18 and TRBJ2-5; a weak D match, TRBD2 (5 bases). CDR1 and CDR2 (germline): KGHSH, LQKENI. The CDR3 covers 15 residues. V gave up 1 base and J gave up 4 bases, with 13 bases separating them. The DNA for the CDR3 is TGTGCCAGCTCACCACGGGCCGGGGTCCGAGAGACCCAGTACTTC. This encodes CASSPRAGVRETQYF.

This chain links TRBV28 with TRBJ1-2; 7 nucleotides match TRBD1. Trimming at V came to 5 bases and at J to 4 bases, leaving 10 bases not matched to a gene. Germline V gene lookup returns CDR1 MDHEN and CDR2 SYDVKM. This CDR3 is 15 amino acids long. DNA for the CDR3: TGTGCCAGCAGTCTCCCCGACAGGGACAGCTATGGCTACACCTTC. Translating gives CASSLPDRDSYGYTF.

The chain joins TRBV7-8 to TRBJ1-1; D might be TRBD1 (5 bases). This CDR3 contains 13 residues. The germline V and J ends were trimmed by 2 bases and 5 bases, with 9 bases remaining between them. Germline CDR1 SGHVS, CDR2 FQNEAQ. CDR3 residues: CASSLQGVTEAFF. The CDR3 DNA follows: TGTGCCAGCAGCTTACAGGGAGTAACTGAAGCTTTCTTT.

This chain links TRBV11-2 with TRBJ1-1; no clear D. Trimming took off 0 bases at V and 3 bases at J, with 8 bases between the two ends. The CDR3 consists of 14 residues. Per germline, CDR1 SGHAT and CDR2 FQNNGV. The CDR3 loop is CASSLDRSDTEAFF. The DNA of the CDR3 is TGTGCCAGCAGCTTAGACAGGTCGGACACTGAAGCTTTCTTT.

The V and J genes are TRBV4-1 and TRBJ1-4; D ambiguous. CDR3 length: 14 residues. Looked up from germline, CDR1 is MGHRA and CDR2 is YSYEKL. V gave up 0 bases and J gave up 5 bases, with 7 bases separating them. CDR3 sequence reads: CASSQDRLNEKLFF. The CDR3, as DNA: TGCGCCAGCAGCCAAGACAGGCTCAATGAAAAACTGTTTTTT.

This chain joins TRBV19 and TRBJ2-7; D is uncertain. Per germline, CDR1 LNHDA and CDR2 SQIVND (reference sequence). Trimming pared 1 base from V and 2 bases from J, leaving 12 bases between. The CDR3 covers 15 residues. Written as DNA, the CDR3 is TGTGCCAGTAGTATAGCTCGAGGTTCCGCCTACGAGCAGTACTTC. It translates to CASSIARGSAYEQYF.

CDR3 loop: CASSPTPGRRYEQYF. The CDR3 nucleotides read TGTGCCAGCAGTCCTACCCCGGGACGGCGCTACGAGCAGTACTTC. This chain uses TRBV7-3 with TRBJ2-7; D may match TRBD1 or TRBD2 (5 bases each). The germline V gene encodes CDR1 SGHTA and CDR2 FQGTGA. CDR3 length: 15 amino acids. Trimming took off 6 bases at V and 3 bases at J, with 18 bases between the two ends.

V is TRBV6-4 and J is TRBJ1-2; D may be TRBD1 (5 bases). The V end was cut by 2 bases, the J end by 4 bases, with 11 bases between. Germline V gives CDR1 MRHNA, CDR2 SNTAGT. CDR3 size: 14 residues. CDR3 in amino acids: CASSDGTYGYGYTF. The CDR3 DNA follows: TGTGCCAGCAGTGACGGGACTTACGGCTATGGCTACACCTTC.

This clone was picked up a small number of times. The chain couples TRBV29-1 to TRBJ1-1; tentatively, D is TRBD1 (5 bases). The CDR3 totals 11 residues. CDR1 SQVTM and CDR2 ANQGSEA come from the germline V gene. V was cut by 3 bases and J by 5 bases, with 7 bases left in between. The CDR3: CSVEGLTEAFF. The CDR3 nucleotides read TGCAGCGTTGAGGGACTGACTGAAGCTTTCTTT.

This rearrangement joins TRBV28 to TRBJ2-7, with 12 bases lining up with TRBD2. Trimming cost V 6 bases and J 5 bases; bases outside gene matches: 8. The CDR3 runs to 15 residues. Germline values: CDR1 MDHEN, CDR2 SYDVKM. CDR3 in amino acids: CASRQTSGRNHEQYF. CDR3 nucleotide sequence: TGTGCCAGCAGACAAACTAGCGGGAGGAACCACGAGCAGTACTTC.

The genes are TRBV28 and TRBJ1-2; D gene uncertain. Germline CDR1 MDHEN, CDR2 SYDVKM. The CDR3 loop spans 13 amino acids. V dropped 3 bases and J dropped 3 bases, with 8 bases sitting between them. DNA for the CDR3: TGTGCCAGCAGTTTTCGGGGATACTATGGCTACACCTTC. Amino acids: CASSFRGYYGYTF.

The J gene is TRBJ2-7, the V gene TRBV13; a possible D gene is TRBD1 (6 bases). From germline, CDR1 is PRHDT and CDR2 FYEKMQ (reference sequence). V was shortened by 0 bases and J by 2 bases, with 8 bases between the two germline ends. The CDR3 spans 14 residues. This chain's CDR3 is CASSLGQGTYEQYF. Written as DNA, the CDR3 is TGTGCCAGCAGCTTAGGACAGGGCACCTACGAGCAGTACTTC.

The chain links TRBV4-2 to TRBJ1-5, with D uncertain. Trimming stripped 0 bases from V and 5 bases from J, with 11 bases between. The CDR3 contains 15 residues. Germline V gives CDR1 LGHNA, CDR2 YNFKEQ. CDR3 sequence: CASSQDAGYDQPQHF. The CDR3 DNA is TGTGCCAGCAGCCAAGATGCTGGGTACGATCAGCCCCAGCATTTT.

DNA for the CDR3: TGTGCCAGCAGCGTAGCTACTAGCGGAGCCTACAATGAGCAGTTCTTC. Its translation is CASSVATSGAYNEQFF. The V call is TRBV9, the J call TRBJ2-1; TRBD2 aligns across 8 bases. The CDR3 consists of 16 residues. Germline CDR1 reads SGDLS; CDR2 reads YYNGEE. After removal of 0 bases from V and 2 bases from J, the junction contained 4 bases not matched to a gene.

The chain uses TRBV28 and TRBJ2-7, with 8 bases identical to TRBD1. V gave up 2 bases and J gave up 0 bases; unmatched junction bases: 9. Germline V CDR1 and CDR2: MDHEN, SYDVKM. The CDR3 consists of 17 residues. CDR3 sequence: CASSLNPDRANSYEQYF. The CDR3 bases are TGTGCCAGCAGTTTAAACCCGGACAGGGCGAACTCCTACGAGCAGTACTTC.

The J gene is TRBJ1-2, the V gene TRBV28, with D perhaps matching TRBD1 (5 bases). V was trimmed by 7 bases and J by 8 bases, leaving 14 bases between them. The germline V gene has CDR1 MDHEN and CDR2 SYDVKM. CDR3 length equals 12 residues. The CDR3 coding sequence is TGTGCCAGCACACCCGGAAGGGGAGGCTACACCTTC. Its protein is CASTPGRGGYTF.

In the case of this clone: The junction differs from germline at one of its ends, possibly a read error. The J gene is TRBJ2-5, the V gene TRBV7-7, with 9 bases identical to TRBD2. The CDR3 runs to 15 residues. Germline CDR1 SSHAT, CDR2 FNYEAQ (reference sequence). The DNA of the CDR3 is TGTGCTAGCAGCTTAGTAGCGGGAGCTTGGGAGACCCAGTACTTC. Encoded protein: CASSLVAGAWETQYF. The variable domain in full, completed from reference TRBV7-7 and TRBJ2-5, reads GAGVSQSPRYKVTKRGQDVTLRCDPISSHATLYWYQQALGQGPEFLTYFNYEAQPDKSGLPSDRFSAERPEGSISTLTIQRTEQRDSAMYRCASSLVAGAWETQYFGPGTRLLVL.

The chain uses TRBV9 and TRBJ1-4; D gene uncertain. Trimming stripped 1 base from V and 5 bases from J, with 6 bases between. The CDR3 is made up of 13 amino acids. CDR1 and CDR2 from the germline V gene are SGDLS and YYNGEE. The CDR3 here is CASSVQLNEKLFF. The DNA for the CDR3 is TGTGCCAGCAGCGTACAGCTAAATGAAAAACTGTTTTTT.